These 24 T cell receptor beta chains were sequenced from one sample in a study of PD-1 blockade in classical Hodgkin lymphoma. This sample's time point: newly diagnosed, previously untreated cHL patient sample. Assay used: immunoSEQ multiplex PCR; TCRdb lists only in-frame clones, some missing. This sample carries around 43,000 clones, approximately 91% of them seen once, and the ten largest clones take around 5.1%. Sequenced: peripheral blood mononuclear cells (PBMCs). These receptors originate from a human donor with classical Hodgkin lymphoma.

The CDR3 DNA is TGTGCCAGCAGCTTGGATTCGACCGGGACAGGCACTGAAGCTTTCTTT. Protein: CASSLDSTGTGTEAFF. V is TRBV7-8 and J is TRBJ1-1; 8 bases match TRBD1. The CDR3 extends over 16 amino acids. Germline CDR1 and CDR2: SGHVS and FQNEAQ. With V trimmed by 3 bases and J by 4 bases, 10 bases remained unmatched.

The chain is built from TRBV18 and TRBJ2-7; D call uncertain. V lost 2 bases, J lost 3 bases, and 8 bases lay in between. Germline V gene lookup returns CDR1 KGHSH and CDR2 LQKENI. This CDR3 has 13 amino acids. In nucleotides, the CDR3 is TGTGCCAGCTCACCAAAAGGGAACTACGAGCAGTACTTC. It codes for CASSPKGNYEQYF.

The gene calls are TRBV5-1 and TRBJ1-2, with D unclear. This CDR3 region has 14 residues. Germline V CDR1 and CDR2: SGHRS, YFSETQ. Trimming took 4 bases from V and 7 from J, leaving 17 bases between them. CDR3 sequence: CASSPGSPGPGYTF. CDR3 DNA sequence: TGCGCCAGCAGCCCCGGGTCGCCCGGCCCTGGCTACACCTTC.

This chain links TRBV6-1 with TRBJ1-1; no firm D call. The CDR3 totals 14 residues. CDR1 is MNHNS and CDR2 is SASEGT in the germline V gene. Trimming removed 1 base from V and 4 bases from J, with 10 bases in between. The CDR3 DNA reads as TGTGCCAGCAGTGAAGGGGTGGGCGGCACTGAAGCTTTCTTT. Its protein product is CASSEGVGGTEAFF.

The V call is TRBV20-1, the J call TRBJ1-1; D call uncertain. The CDR3 loop spans 11 amino acids. V was pared by 1 base and J by 8 bases, with 8 bases between. In germline, CDR1 is DFQATT, CDR2 SNEGSKA (reference sequence). The CDR3 DNA sequence: TGCAGTGCTAGAGTTGGGCGAGAAGCTTTCTTT. This translates into CSARVGREAFF.

CDR3 nucleotides: TGCAGCGTTGAAGATGGAGACCACGAGCAGTACTTC. As protein: CSVEDGDHEQYF. The gene calls are TRBV29-1 and TRBJ2-7, with unresolved D. Germline V CDR1 and CDR2: SQVTM, ANQGSEA. The CDR3 runs 12 residues. The germline V and J ends were trimmed by 0 bases and 5 bases, with 8 bases remaining between them.

The genes are TRBV2 and TRBJ2-7; no reliable D call. The CDR3 consists of 13 residues. Germline values: CDR1 SNHLY, CDR2 FYNNEI. With 4 bases removed from V and 0 bases from J, the gap between germline ends came to 7 bases. CDR3 region: CASSVGRSYEQYV. CDR3 coding DNA: TGTGCCAGCAGTGTAGGCCGCTCCTACGAGCAGTACGTC.

The chain has TRBV5-3 and TRBJ2-3; a possible D gene is TRBD2 (6 bases). TRBV5-3 is given ORF status, its function remaining uncertain. The CDR3 covers 16 residues. With 1 base removed from V and 2 bases from J, the gap between germline ends came to 14 bases. CDR3 in DNA: TGTGCCAGAAGCTTGTCCGGGAGAAACAACACAGATACGCAGTATTTT. It codes for CARSLSGRNNTDTQYF.

The chain recombines TRBV4-1 with TRBJ2-5; 13 bases are shared with TRBD2. CDR1 and CDR2 from the germline V gene are MGHRA and YSYEKL. CDR3 size: 15 residues. With V trimmed by 5 bases and J by 5 bases, 5 bases remained unmatched. The CDR3 protein is CASSGRLAGGETQYF. The CDR3 DNA reads as TGCGCCAGCAGCGGCAGACTAGCGGGAGGCGAGACCCAGTACTTC.

The chain recombines TRBV19 with TRBJ2-2; D is uncertain. This CDR3 is built from 12 residues. The germline V gene encodes CDR1 LNHDA and CDR2 SQIVND (reference sequence). V was clipped by 8 bases and J by 7 bases, with 11 bases between them. CDR3 sequence reads: CASERPGGELFF. The DNA for the CDR3 is TGTGCCAGTGAAAGACCGGGCGGGGAGCTGTTTTTT.

The chain recombines TRBV27 with TRBJ1-1; 7 bases map to TRBD1. The CDR3 spans 16 residues. The germline V gene has CDR1 MNHEY and CDR2 SMNVEV (reference sequence). Unmatched junction bases numbered 10, after V lost 6 bases and J lost 0 bases. The CDR3 DNA is TGTGCCAGCAGGGGAGGGACAGAGTTTATGAACACTGAAGCTTTCTTT. This gives the protein CASRGGTEFMNTEAFF.

This clone was detected only once. This rearrangement joins TRBV2 to TRBJ2-3; TRBD1 matches at 10 bases. This CDR3 has 16 amino acids. CDR1 and CDR2 from the germline V gene are SNHLY and FYNNEI. Unmatched junction bases numbered 7, after V lost 2 bases and J lost 5 bases. CDR3 sequence: CASSEPGTGEGDTQYF. CDR3 DNA: TGTGCCAGCAGTGAACCCGGGACAGGGGAAGGAGATACGCAGTATTTT.

J is TRBJ1-1 and V is TRBV5-1; weak D call: TRBD1 (5 bases). Germline CDR1 reads SGHRS; CDR2 reads YFSETQ. Trimming removed 6 bases from V and 0 bases from J, with 12 bases in between. The CDR3 has 14 amino acids. CDR3 residues: CASTPSGVNTEAFF. The CDR3 region has the DNA TGCGCCAGCACCCCATCGGGGGTGAACACTGAAGCTTTCTTT.

The chain couples TRBV6-1 to TRBJ1-1; no definite D call. Germline CDR1 reads MNHNS; CDR2 reads SASEGT. CDR3 size: 14 residues. The V end lost 2 bases, the J end lost 3 bases, and 10 bases lay between the germline ends. The chain's CDR3 is CASSERLVDTEAFF. In DNA, the CDR3 is TGTGCCAGCAGTGAACGCCTGGTGGACACTGAAGCTTTCTTT.

This rearrangement joins TRBV5-1 to TRBJ2-3; 7 bases align to TRBD2. Per germline, CDR1 SGHRS and CDR2 YFSETQ. This CDR3 is 18 amino acids long. With 4 bases clipped from V and 1 base from J, the junction kept 15 bases outside the gene matches. The CDR3 loop is CASSHRRTSSFGTDTQYF. The CDR3 nucleotides read TGCGCCAGCAGCCACCGTAGGACTAGTTCTTTCGGCACAGATACGCAGTATTTT.

J is TRBJ2-1 and V is TRBV5-1; 12 nucleotides align to TRBD2. CDR3 length: 15 amino acids. Looked up from germline, CDR1 is SGHRS and CDR2 is YFSETQ. V lost 3 bases, J lost 5 bases, and 3 bases stayed unmatched. CDR3: CASSWLAGGNNEQFF. For the CDR3, the DNA is TGCGCCAGCAGCTGGCTAGCGGGAGGGAACAATGAGCAGTTCTTC.

The chain has TRBV7-8 and TRBJ2-5, with D hard to call. Deletions cut 3 bases from V and 5 bases from J, with 10 bases between. CDR3 length: 13 amino acids. Germline values: CDR1 SGHVS, CDR2 FQNEAQ. This chain's CDR3 is CASSFRRVETQYF. The CDR3 DNA reads as TGTGCCAGCAGCTTCCGCCGTGTGGAGACCCAGTACTTC.

V is TRBV27 and J is TRBJ1-1, with TRBD1 as a possible D gene (5 bases). Germline V gene sequence: CDR1 MNHEY, CDR2 SMNVEV (reference sequence). Trimming left V 3 bases short and J 0 bases short, with 8 bases between. This CDR3 comprises 14 residues. CDR3 coding DNA: TGTGCCAGCAGTTTTGGAGGGGTGAACACTGAAGCTTTCTTT. Its protein product is CASSFGGVNTEAFF.

The genes are TRBV5-4 and TRBJ2-3, with TRBD2 identical over 7 bases. The germline CDR1 and CDR2 sequences are SGHNT and YYREEE (reference sequence). The ends lost 4 bases at V and 0 bases at J; junction bases unmatched: 2. This CDR3 spans 14 amino acids. CDR3 region: CASSQAGSTDTQYF. DNA for the CDR3: TGTGCCAGCAGCCAAGCGGGGAGCACAGATACGCAGTATTTT.

The chain recombines TRBV11-2 with TRBJ2-7; 11 bases line up with TRBD2. V gave up 4 bases and J gave up 5 bases; unmatched junction bases: 7. In germline, CDR1 is SGHAT, CDR2 FQNNGV. This CDR3 comprises 15 residues. DNA for the CDR3: TGTGCCAGCAGCTCGGGACTAGCGGAATGGGACGAGCAGTACTTC. The encoded protein is CASSSGLAEWDEQYF.

CDR3 coding DNA: TGTGCCAGCAGCTTAGCACCAGATACGCAGTATTTT. Translation: CASSLAPDTQYF. J is TRBJ2-3 and V is TRBV5-4; D is unclear. CDR3 size: 12 residues. CDR1 SGHNT and CDR2 YYREEE come from the germline V gene (reference sequence). Trimming pared 2 bases from V and 4 bases from J, leaving 5 bases between. Combining the CDR3 with reference TRBV5-4 and TRBJ2-3 gives the whole variable domain ETGVTQSPTHLIKTRGQQVTLRCSSQSGHNTVSWYQQALGQGPQFIFQYYREEENGRGNFPPRFSGLQFPNYSSELNVNALELDDSALYLCASSLAPDTQYFGPGTRLTVL.

The J gene is TRBJ1-1, the V gene TRBV19; D call uncertain. The CDR3 extends over 14 amino acids. Trimming stripped 8 bases from V and 5 bases from J, with 18 bases between. Per germline, CDR1 LNHDA and CDR2 SQIVND (reference sequence). The CDR3 protein is CASCLDLAGTEAFF. As DNA, the CDR3 is TGTGCCAGTTGCCTAGATCTAGCAGGAACTGAAGCTTTCTTT.

This clone was counted only a few times. The chain is built from TRBV27 and TRBJ2-5; no definite D call. Trimming removed 10 bases at V and 1 base at J, with 7 bases between. The CDR3 runs to 11 residues. Germline CDR1 and CDR2: MNHEY and SMNVEV (reference sequence). The CDR3 region is CATPVQETQYF. CDR3 nucleotide sequence: TGTGCCACCCCCGTCCAAGAGACCCAGTACTTC.

This clone has just one count. This chain uses TRBV5-1 with TRBJ2-2, with a tentative D call TRBD1 (5 bases). The CDR3 spans 15 residues. The V end lost 5 bases, the J end lost 3 bases, and 14 bases lay between the germline ends. Germline CDR1 and CDR2: SGHRS and YFSETQ. The CDR3 coding sequence is TGCGCCAGCAGTCGAAGGGTACAGGACACCGGGGAGCTGTTTTTT. Amino acids: CASSRRVQDTGELFF.